The source of this T cell receptor (beta chain) is a study of blood T cell repertoires in COVID-19. Measured with immunoSEQ multiplex PCR; TCRdb has only the in-frame clones, and not every one. The data contain about 150,000 clones, approximately 90% of them seen just once; the ten biggest clones take up over 4.5%. CDR3 size: 16 residues. Germline values: CDR1 SQVTM, CDR2 ANQGSEA. J lost 2 bases, V lost 6 bases, and 14 bases had no gene match. The TCR originated in a human donor in a cohort sampled during active COVID-19. Material for sequencing was peripheral blood. The J gene is TRBJ1-2, the V gene TRBV29-1; 8 bases are a match to TRBD1. The CDR3 DNA reads as TGCAGCGTCCACGGGCCCCCGGGACAGGCCAACTATGGCTACACCTTC. This translates into CSVHGPPGQANYGYTF.